The 11 T cell receptor beta chains presented below share a single source sample, sequenced in a study of read filtering for tumor transcriptome and immune sequencing. From roughly 0.4 ug of RNA, a library with molecular barcoded alpha/delta and beta/gamma adaptors was made. Using its own MiXCR run on the reads, TCRdb lists one record per CDR3 protein. The profile shows 85,000 to 100,000 distinct CDR3 sequences, around a fifth of them singletons. The specimen sequenced was a population of CD138-negative cells sorted from bone marrow. All receptors come from a donor aged 40 or older with multiple myeloma.

This clonotype was observed many times. V gene TRBV28 combines with J gene TRBJ1-1; D unclear. V lost 2 bases to trimming and J lost 3 bases, with 4 bases between them. Germline V CDR1 and CDR2: MDHEN, SYDVKM. This CDR3 is 12 amino acids long. The CDR3 DNA reads as TGTGCCAGCAGTTTACAGTACACTGAAGCTTTCTTT. Protein: CASSLQYTEAFF.

A word on this clonotype: A read error may be the cause here, since a much bigger clone is one base away. The rearrangement joins TRBV28 to TRBJ1-1; the match to TRBD1 covers 7 bases. Germline CDR1 MDHEN, CDR2 SYDVKM. With V trimmed by 9 bases and J by 0 bases, 7 bases remained unmatched. This CDR3 comprises 14 residues. CDR3 DNA: TGTGCCAGAAGGCCAGGGGGGGTGAACACTGAAGCTTTCTTT. Its protein product is CARRPGGVNTEAFF.

The chain employs TRBV5-5 and TRBJ1-2; D is unresolved. Looked up from germline, CDR1 is SGHKS and CDR2 is YYEKEE (reference sequence). Trimming removed 7 bases from V and 1 base from J, with 17 bases in between. This CDR3 has 15 residues. The DNA of the CDR3 is TGTGCCAGCCGGGCGACTCCCGATATTAACTATGGCTACACCTTC. It encodes CASRATPDINYGYTF.

This clonotype was seen at least ten times. As DNA, the CDR3 is TGTGCCAGCAGATCCCAGGGGGCTCACACTGAAGCTTTCTTT. Translating it yields CASRSQGAHTEAFF. The chain uses TRBV28 and TRBJ1-1; TRBD1 agrees at 8 bases. Germline V gives CDR1 MDHEN, CDR2 SYDVKM. Trimming cost V 6 bases and J 3 bases; bases outside gene matches: 6. The CDR3 covers 14 residues.

In this sample, this clonotype turned up many times. The V gene is TRBV5-1, the J gene TRBJ2-3; D is unclear. Trimming cost V 5 bases and J 4 bases, with 8 bases left between them. Germline V gene lookup returns CDR1 SGHRS and CDR2 YFSETQ. CDR3 length: 12 residues. The CDR3 here is CASSLPPDTQYF. CDR3 bases: TGCGCCAGCAGTTTACCGCCAGATACGCAGTATTTT. The whole variable domain, remainder taken from reference TRBV5-1 and TRBJ2-3, is KAGVTQTPRYLIKTRGQQVTLSCSPISGHRSVSWYQQTPGQGLQFLFEYFSETQRNKGNFPGRFSGRQFSNSRSEMNVSTLELGDSALYLCASSLPPDTQYFGPGTRLTVL.

A word on this clonotype: A read error may explain this, as a much larger clone is one base away. V usage is TRBV4-1 and J usage is TRBJ1-2; D uncertain. Germline CDR1 is MGHRA and CDR2 is YSYEKL. The CDR3 has 13 amino acids. CDR3 sequence reads: CASSQGARHGHTF. CDR3 DNA: TGCGCCAGCAGCCAAGGTGCCAGGCATGGCCACACCTTC.

Ten or more counts support this clonotype. The chain joins TRBV3-1 to TRBJ2-6; D is unresolved. The germline V gene encodes CDR1 LGHDT and CDR2 YNNKEL (reference sequence). The CDR3 covers 14 residues. V was cut by 3 bases and J by 0 bases, with 3 bases left in between. The CDR3 sequence: CASSQGSGANVLTF. The CDR3 nucleotides read TGTGCCAGCAGCCAGGGCTCTGGGGCCAACGTCCTGACTTTC.

A note on this clonotype: This could be a read error, since a much larger clone is one nucleotide away. DNA for the CDR3: TGCAGCGATGCCGGGCCGATGAACACTGAAGCTCTCTTT. Residues: CSDAGPMNTEALF. V is TRBV29-1 and J is TRBJ1-1; D unresolved. The CDR3 runs 13 residues. The V gene's germline CDR1 is SQVTM and CDR2 ANQGSEA.

This clonotype was picked up many times. The chain carries TRBV2 and TRBJ1-1, with unresolved D. CDR3 size: 13 residues. From germline, CDR1 is SNHLY and CDR2 FYNNEI. Trimming took 6 bases from V and 1 from J, leaving 9 bases between them. The CDR3: CASRNDKNTEAFF. In nucleotides, the CDR3 is TGTGCCAGCAGGAACGACAAGAACACTGAAGCTTTCTTT.

The count of this clonotype is one. A much larger clone differs from this one at a single base, so this may be a read error. The rearrangement uses TRBV12-3 or TRBV12-4 and TRBJ2-2; the D gene could be TRBD1 or TRBD2 (6 bases each). This CDR3 has 14 residues. CDR3 sequence (DNA): TGTGCCAGCAGTTTCACGGGGGACACCGCGGAGCTGTTTTTT. Amino acid sequence: CASSFTGDTAELFF.

This clonotype was counted many times. V usage is TRBV29-1 and J usage is TRBJ2-3; no firm D call. Per the germline V gene, CDR1 is SQVTM and CDR2 is ANQGSEA. V was clipped by 4 bases and J by 6 bases, with 5 bases between them. The CDR3 covers 10 residues. The CDR3 DNA reads TGCAGCGTTGGTTCCGATACGCAGTATTTT. This gives the protein CSVGSDTQYF.